Here is one TCR beta chain with its context. The antigen is undetermined. The data originate from a study of cytomegalovirus exposure and HLA in healthy donors. In germline, CDR1 is MNHEY, CDR2 SVGAGI. This CDR3 is built from 12 residues. Trimming cost V 11 bases and J 1 base, with 11 bases left between them. General study findings and limits: With high specificity and sensitivity, the classifier reportedly diagnosed cytomegalovirus status.

Some clones are missing from TCRdb's copy, which holds only in-frame ones; the method was immunoSEQ multiplex PCR. The sample holds around 250,000 clones, roughly 88% seen once. The sequencing input was PBMCs. V and J are TRBV6-5 and TRBJ2-5; D may be TRBD2 (5 bases). The source of this sequence is a woman in her thirties in good health and CMV-seronegative. This CDR3 is CAVSGPQETQYF. CDR3 nucleotides: TGTGCCGTCAGCGGACCCCAAGAGACCCAGTACTTC.